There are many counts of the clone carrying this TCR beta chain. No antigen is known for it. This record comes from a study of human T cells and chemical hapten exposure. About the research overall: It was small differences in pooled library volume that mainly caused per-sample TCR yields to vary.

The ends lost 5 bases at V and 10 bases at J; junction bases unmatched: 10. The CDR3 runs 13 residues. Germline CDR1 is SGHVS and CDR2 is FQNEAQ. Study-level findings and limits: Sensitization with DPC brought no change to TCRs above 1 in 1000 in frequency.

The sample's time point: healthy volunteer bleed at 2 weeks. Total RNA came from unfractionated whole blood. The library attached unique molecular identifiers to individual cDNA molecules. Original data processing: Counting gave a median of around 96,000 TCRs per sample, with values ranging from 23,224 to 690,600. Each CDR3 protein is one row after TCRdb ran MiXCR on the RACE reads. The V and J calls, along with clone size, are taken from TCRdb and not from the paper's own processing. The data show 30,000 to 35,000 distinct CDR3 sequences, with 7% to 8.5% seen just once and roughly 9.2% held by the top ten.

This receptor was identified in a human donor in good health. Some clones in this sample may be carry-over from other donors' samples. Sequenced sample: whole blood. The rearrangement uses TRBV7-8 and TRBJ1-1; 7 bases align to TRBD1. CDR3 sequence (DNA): TGTGCCAGCAGCAAACAACACAGGGGTTTAGCTTTCTTT. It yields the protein CASSKQHRGLAFF. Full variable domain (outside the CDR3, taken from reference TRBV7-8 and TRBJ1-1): GAGVSQSPRYKVAKRGQDVALRCDPISGHVSLFWYQQALGQGPEFLTYFQNEAQLDKSGLPSDRFFAERPEGSVSTLKIQRTQQEDSAVYLCASSKQHRGLAFFGQGTRLTVV.